The 20 T cell receptor beta chains below were found in one sample sequenced in a study of beta chain features in type 1 diabetes. Study outcomes and limitations: A moderate, significant TCRB CDR3 shortening appeared in type 1 diabetes across four CD4+ subsets.

These receptors' antigens are unknown. Every isolated RNA sample was fully reverse transcribed, so sequencing captured expressed TCRB transcripts. Profiling relied on immunoSEQ multiplex PCR, and the TCRdb table lists in-frame clones only, not all of them. The sample consists of about 180,000 clones, about 8% of them appearing once. Material for sequencing was central memory CD4+ T cells from blood. The receptors here all came from a woman aged 40 to 50 with type 1 diabetes.

This chain connects TRBV18 to TRBJ2-2, with D uncertain. This CDR3 is built from 12 residues. Between the trimmed V and J ends, which lost 3 bases and 8 bases, there was a span of 7 bases. Germline assignment: CDR1 KGHSH and CDR2 LQKENI. The CDR3 coding sequence is TGTGCCAGCTCACCGATCAGGGGGGAGCTGTTTTTT. As protein: CASSPIRGELFF.

In its sample, this clone was seen a few times. V gene TRBV9 combines with J gene TRBJ1-2; unclear D gene. Trimming removed 4 bases at V and 8 bases at J, with 12 bases between. CDR3 size: 12 residues. Looked up from germline, CDR1 is SGDLS and CDR2 is YYNGEE. The CDR3 region is CASSPRSGGYTF. DNA of the CDR3: TGTGCCAGCAGCCCCCGATCGGGGGGCTACACCTTC.

In this sample, this clone turned up a few times. The chain is built from TRBV27 and TRBJ1-5; 7 bases align to TRBD1. The CDR3 totals 16 residues. After removal of 6 bases from V and 2 bases from J, the junction contained 10 bases not matched to a gene. Germline assignment: CDR1 MNHEY and CDR2 SMNVEV (reference sequence). The CDR3 is CASSVNRGLGNQPQHF. CDR3 DNA sequence: TGTGCCAGCAGCGTTAACAGGGGTCTTGGCAATCAGCCCCAGCATTTT.

CDR3 DNA: TGTGCCAGTATCGAAGAACACGGGATGGGTCAGCCCCAGCATTTT. Its protein is CASIEEHGMGQPQHF. The chain is built from TRBV19 and TRBJ1-5, with D uncertain. The CDR3 loop spans 15 amino acids. V was clipped by 7 bases and J by 6 bases, with 19 bases between them. Germline values: CDR1 LNHDA, CDR2 SQIVND (reference sequence).

The rearrangement joins TRBV4-1 to TRBJ1-1; D is unresolved. Germline V gene lookup returns CDR1 MGHRA and CDR2 YSYEKL. V was clipped by 2 bases and J by 1 base, with 8 bases between them. The CDR3 is 14 amino acids. The CDR3: CASSQPERNTEAFF. CDR3 DNA sequence: TGCGCCAGCAGCCAACCGGAGAGGAACACTGAAGCTTTCTTT.

The chain employs TRBV6-5 and TRBJ2-7; D uncertain. CDR1 and CDR2 from the germline V gene are MNHEY and SVGAGI. This CDR3 spans 12 amino acids. Trimming pared 4 bases from V and 6 bases from J, leaving 10 bases between. CDR3 region: CASSFLPGEQYF. The CDR3 region has the DNA TGTGCCAGCAGTTTCCTACCGGGCGAGCAGTACTTC.

V gene TRBV5-6 combines with J gene TRBJ2-3; 11 positions match TRBD2. Looked up from germline, CDR1 is SGHDT and CDR2 is YYEEEE. V was pared by 2 bases and J by 0 bases, with 5 bases of the junction left unmatched. The CDR3 length is 17 residues. The CDR3 sequence: CASSFELAGASTDTQYF. As DNA, the CDR3 is TGTGCCAGCAGCTTCGAACTAGCGGGAGCTAGCACAGATACGCAGTATTTT.

This clone was seen only a few times. The rearrangement links TRBV7-2 to TRBJ2-7, with 13 bases matching TRBD2. The junction had 5 bases not matched to a gene; V was cut back by 4 bases and J by 5 bases. Germline-derived CDR1 and CDR2 are SGHTA and FQGNSA. The CDR3 runs 15 residues. CDR3 DNA sequence: TGTGCCAGCAGCTCGCGGACTAGCGGGAGCGACGAGCAGTACTTC. This sequence encodes CASSSRTSGSDEQYF. Based on the CDR3 plus reference TRBV7-2 and TRBJ2-7, the full variable domain is GAGVSQSPSNKVTEKGKDVELRCDPISGHTALYWYRQSLGQGLEFLIYFQGNSAPDKSGLPSDRFSAERTGGSVSTLTIQRTQQEDSAVYLCASSSRTSGSDEQYFGPGTRLTVT.

This clone occurred many times. This chain uses TRBV7-2 with TRBJ2-6; tentatively, D is TRBD2 (5 bases). This CDR3 spans 17 amino acids. The germline V and J ends were trimmed by 5 bases and 0 bases, with 14 bases remaining between them. Per the germline V gene, CDR1 is SGHTA and CDR2 is FQGNSA. As DNA, the CDR3 is TGTGCCAGCAGCAGGGTAGGACTTCCCTCTGGGGCCAACGTCCTGACTTTC. This gives the protein CASSRVGLPSGANVLTF.

The sample holds a few counts of this clone. The chain has TRBV5-4 and TRBJ2-2; 7 positions agree with TRBD1. The CDR3 loop spans 15 amino acids. V gave up 3 bases and J gave up 1 base; unmatched junction bases: 3. Germline V gives CDR1 SGHNT, CDR2 YYREEE (reference sequence). For the CDR3, the DNA is TGTGCCAGCAGCTCCTACAGGGGGAACACCGGGGAGCTGTTTTTT. The encoded protein is CASSSYRGNTGELFF.

Notes on this clone: The sample carries other DNA sequences with the same CDR3. J is TRBJ1-1 and V is TRBV28; 7 bases match TRBD1. V trimming: 4 bases; J trimming: 3 bases; junction bases outside the gene matches: 8. The CDR3 has 15 amino acids. Looked up from germline, CDR1 is MDHEN and CDR2 is SYDVKM. Here the CDR3 reads CASSSTGTAYTEAFF. CDR3 nucleotides: TGTGCCAGCAGTTCTACTGGGACAGCTTACACTGAAGCTTTCTTT.

The chain couples TRBV7-3 to TRBJ2-3, with 11 bases matching TRBD2. Germline V gives CDR1 SGHTA, CDR2 FQGTGA. The CDR3 totals 16 residues. V lost 4 bases, J lost 4 bases, and 7 bases stayed unmatched. CDR3 nucleotides: TGTGCCAGCAGCTCCTCGCTAGCGGGGGGCGCAGATACGCAGTATTTT. It encodes CASSSSLAGGADTQYF.

The gene calls are TRBV30 and TRBJ2-2, with 9 nucleotides matching TRBD1. The V segment lost 2 bases and the J segment 7 bases; nucleotides outside the gene matches: 8. Germline assignment: CDR1 GTSNPN and CDR2 SVGIG (reference sequence). This CDR3 is built from 15 residues. The CDR3: CAWSTGGGPGGELFF. In DNA form, the CDR3 reads TGTGCCTGGAGTACAGGGGGCGGGCCGGGCGGGGAGCTGTTTTTT.

This clone has ten or more counts. The gene calls are TRBV5-4 and TRBJ1-2; tentative D call: TRBD1 (5 bases). In germline, CDR1 is SGHNT, CDR2 YYREEE (reference sequence). This CDR3 has 13 residues. With 6 bases removed from V and 3 bases from J, the gap between germline ends came to 12 bases. CDR3 DNA: TGTGCCAGCACCCTGGGAGGGGACTATGGCTACACCTTC. This encodes CASTLGGDYGYTF.

This clone was counted a single time. The chain employs TRBV2 and TRBJ1-2; weak D call: TRBD1 (5 bases). Germline V CDR1 and CDR2: SNHLY, FYNNEI. This CDR3 is 15 amino acids long. V lost 2 bases and J lost 0, with 10 bases in between. CDR3 DNA sequence: TGTGCCAGCAGTGAACGGGAGGGACCTAACTATGGCTACACCTTC. Its translation: CASSEREGPNYGYTF.

The J gene is TRBJ2-7, the V gene TRBV18; D gene uncertain. CDR3 size: 16 residues. Trimming took off 6 bases at V and 0 bases at J, with 18 bases between the two ends. The germline V gene has CDR1 KGHSH and CDR2 LQKENI. The chain's CDR3 is CASSRRHAGDSYEQYF. Written as DNA, the CDR3 is TGTGCCAGCTCTAGAAGGCACGCAGGCGACTCCTACGAGCAGTACTTC.

This clone turned up a few times. This CDR3 is CASSLAPGQGGDTQYF. The CDR3 coding sequence is TGTGCCAGCAGCTTAGCGCCGGGACAGGGGGGAGATACGCAGTATTTT. This rearrangement joins TRBV7-9 to TRBJ2-3, with 11 bases that match TRBD1. The CDR3 is 16 residues long. Germline trimming cut 0 bases from V and 5 bases from J; bases unmatched to any gene: 4. Germline V gives CDR1 SEHNR, CDR2 FQNEAQ (reference sequence).

CDR3 residues: CASCDSLSNEQFF. DNA for the CDR3: TGTGCCAGCTGTGACAGTTTATCCAATGAGCAGTTCTTC. V gene TRBV6-5 combines with J gene TRBJ2-1; weak D call: TRBD1 (5 bases). V was trimmed by 8 bases and J by 6 bases, leaving 14 bases between them. CDR1 and CDR2 from the germline V gene are MNHEY and SVGAGI. The length of the CDR3 is 13 residues.

In its sample, this clone was seen a few times. The genes are TRBV9 and TRBJ2-5; D is ambiguous. The V end was cut by 0 bases, the J end by 1 base, with 4 bases between. The CDR3 length is 13 residues. Germline CDR1 is SGDLS and CDR2 is YYNGEE. CDR3 sequence reads: CASSVDSQETQYF. Written as DNA, the CDR3 is TGTGCCAGCAGCGTAGACAGCCAAGAGACCCAGTACTTC.

The chain joins TRBV14 to TRBJ1-1; TRBD1 might be the D (6 bases). This CDR3 has 12 amino acids. Trimming stripped 3 bases from V and 4 bases from J, with 6 bases between. From germline, CDR1 is SGHDN and CDR2 FVKESK. CDR3 protein: CASSQTGTEAFF. The CDR3 nucleotides read TGTGCCAGCAGCCAGACAGGCACTGAAGCTTTCTTT.